This T cell receptor beta chain was sequenced in a study of regulatory T cells in long-lasting Graves disease (dated by TCRdb to 2020 to 2023). For the study in its entirety: Persistent Graves' disease was defined as persistently positive TSH receptor autoantibodies together with antithyroid drug treatment for over 5 years. This study used TCR sequencing and RNA sequencing of peripheral blood to compare persistent Graves' disease patients against newly diagnosed Graves' disease patients. A total of around 35 samples underwent TCR sequencing, from about 13 patients with persistent Graves' disease and roughly 20 patients with newly diagnosed Graves' disease. The study took place in China and was registered as a clinical trial. On average, persistent Graves' disease patients in the clinical cohort had been on antithyroid drugs for eight to twelve years. Overall results and qualifications from the work: The authors acknowledged the small sample size as a limitation that may reduce accuracy. A larger number of public clonotypes was shared among persistent patients (around 3,000) than among newly diagnosed patients (approximately 930). Persistent disease showed preferential use of TRBV28, TRBJ1-2 and TRBJ2-5, whereas newly diagnosed disease favored TRBV20-1 and TRBJ2-1. Only peripheral blood was studied, because thyroid tissue, the primary lesion, was inaccessible. Sequencing and analysis were limited to the TCR beta chain. Compared with newly diagnosed patients, persistent Graves' disease patients had lower TCR Shannon entropy and fewer highly expanded clones, which suggests clonal expansion.

As regards this clonotype: This clone's antigen is unknown. Within one base of it there is no much larger clone, and no base qualities were kept.

Taken with the paper, the label for time point translates to: persistent/refractory GD, antithyroid drugs over 5 years with positive TRAb. For both TCR sequencing and RNA sequencing, RNA was extracted from PBMCs using TRIzol. The diagnosis of Graves' disease followed American Thyroid Association guidelines. Patients were recruited from an endocrinology department in Xi'an, China. Each patient gave about 9.1 milliliters of peripheral blood, collected in an EDTA anticoagulant tube. Ficoll Paque Plus density gradient separation was used to isolate PBMCs, and no further T cell sorting was performed. An Agilent 2100 Bioanalyzer and agarose gel were used to check RNA quality, and a NanoDrop 2000 was used to measure RNA concentration. The library was produced with multiplex PCR. The run used an Illumina HiSeq 4000. iRepertoire HTBI primers and Arm-PCR amplification of CDR3 regions were used to construct TCR beta libraries. Before sequencing, the PCR products underwent gel purification. Processing in the source paper ran as follows. A total of some 65 TRBV and more than twelve TRBJ segments were identified across samples and were used for gene usage analysis of CDR3 amino acid clonotypes. COPE and FqMerger were used to merge the filtered high-quality paired reads into contigs. Contigs were aligned with BLAST to IMGT TRBV, TRBD and TRBJ reference genes, and CDR3 was defined per IMGT. Highly expanded clones were defined as clonotypes with a frequency above 0.1%. Shannon entropy served as the measure of repertoire diversity, while the Gini coefficient captured V-J evenness. Public clonotypes were defined as clonotypes shared by more than one individual. The public reads were reanalyzed by TCRdb: fastp trimming at Q25, MiXCR alignment, in-frame beta chains only. Here each entry gathers all rows of one CDR3 protein and keeps the most common genes and DNA. TCRdb assigned the V and J calls; the authors' analysis was not used. A total of roughly 500,000 distinct CDR3 sequences appear in this sample, 20% to 25% of them only once. The ten largest clones capture about 6.6% of the sample.

The CDR3, cysteine through phenylalanine, is 13 amino acids long. Only the CDR3 DNA stays, 39 bases, in frame from base 1. Via the germline V gene (reference sequence), CDR1 is LGHDT and CDR2 YNNKEL. V was cut back by 1 base and J by 10 bases, leaving a gap of 10 bases between them. The sequence joins TRBV3-1 to TRBJ2-2, with no D gene named confidently. The clonotype was recovered from a female donor with Graves disease. Source: peripheral blood mononuclear cells (PBMCs), taken when the disease was refractory, from a patient treated with antithyroid drugs. The CDR3 region: CASSQGYRVELFF. The nucleotide sequence is given as TGTGCCAGCAGCCAAGGCTACCGTGTGGAGCTGTTTTTT.